Only a few counts were recorded for the clone carrying this T cell receptor (beta chain). Its antigen is unidentified. This sample is drawn from a study of blood T cells in healthy people across ages. General study findings and limits: Because sorting was not performed, PBMCs prevented conclusive naive versus antigen-experienced comparison. Per million T cells, the diversity of TCR beta decreased roughly linearly as age advanced.

Combining a sample-barcoded 5' primer with a J-beta primer mix, a second PCR ran for 7 to 11 cycles. TCRdb redid the calling of the 5' RACE reads with MiXCR, one entry per CDR3 protein. The data show 850,000 to 1,100,000 distinct CDR3 sequences, 35% to 40% seen once. Trimming took 5 bases from V and 8 from J, leaving 9 bases between them. Germline CDR1 is DFQATT and CDR2 is SNEGSKA (reference sequence). CDR3 length equals 11 residues. The sequence was obtained from a man younger than 35 in good health. V and J are TRBV20-1 and TRBJ1-4; D not resolved. Sequencing was done on a sample of blood. The CDR3 DNA sequence: TGCAGTGCTCTGGGGAAAGAAAAACTGTTTTTT. It codes for CSALGKEKLFF.